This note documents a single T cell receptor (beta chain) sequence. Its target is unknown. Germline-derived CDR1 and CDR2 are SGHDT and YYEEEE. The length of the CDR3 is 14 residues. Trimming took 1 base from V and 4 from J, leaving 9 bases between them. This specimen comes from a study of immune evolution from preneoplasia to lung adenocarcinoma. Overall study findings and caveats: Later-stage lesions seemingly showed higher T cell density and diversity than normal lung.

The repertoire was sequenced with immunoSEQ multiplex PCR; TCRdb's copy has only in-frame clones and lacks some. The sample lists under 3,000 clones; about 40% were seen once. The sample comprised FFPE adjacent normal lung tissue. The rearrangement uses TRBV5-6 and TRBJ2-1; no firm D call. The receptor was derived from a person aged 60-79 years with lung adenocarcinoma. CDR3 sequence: CASSLYLGYNEQFF. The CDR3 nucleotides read TGTGCCAGCAGCTTGTACCTAGGGTACAATGAGCAGTTCTTC.